The entry below gives a single T cell receptor beta chain sequence along with its context. Study processing details: Amplified reference gene primers provided the basis for estimating nucleated cell counts. Sequencing was performed with immunoSEQ multiplex PCR; in TCRdb, only in-frame clones are kept and a portion is missing. The V and J calls and clone size were taken over from that table, and D and trimming were inferred from the DNA. The repertoire includes about 76,000 clones, approximately 86% of them detected once, and roughly 19% sits in the top ten. The data were obtained in a study of blood T cell repertoires in COVID-19. Study details: Some COVID-19 samples were acute and others convalescent; all came from the United States, Italy and Spain. PBMCs, B-cell-depleted T cells, or T cells were the source of the cDNA or gDNA that made up the material.

Germline V gives CDR1 MDHEN, CDR2 SYDVKM. The V end lost 6 bases, the J end lost 8 bases, and 16 bases lay between the germline ends. The CDR3 loop spans 14 amino acids. Source material: peripheral blood. This TCR was sampled from a human donor in a cohort sampled during active COVID-19. V usage is TRBV28 and J usage is TRBJ1-4, with D possibly TRBD1 on 5 matching bases. In DNA, the CDR3 is TGTGCCAGCAGCACCCCGGGGGGGTCGGAAAAACTGTTTTTT. Residues: CASSTPGGSEKLFF. The whole variable domain, filled in from reference TRBV28 and TRBJ1-4, reads DVKVTQSSRYLVKRTGEKVFLECVQDMDHENMFWYRQDPGLGLRLIYFSYDVKMKEKGDIPEGYSVSREKKERFSLILESASTNQTSMYLCASSTPGGSEKLFFGSGTQLSVL.